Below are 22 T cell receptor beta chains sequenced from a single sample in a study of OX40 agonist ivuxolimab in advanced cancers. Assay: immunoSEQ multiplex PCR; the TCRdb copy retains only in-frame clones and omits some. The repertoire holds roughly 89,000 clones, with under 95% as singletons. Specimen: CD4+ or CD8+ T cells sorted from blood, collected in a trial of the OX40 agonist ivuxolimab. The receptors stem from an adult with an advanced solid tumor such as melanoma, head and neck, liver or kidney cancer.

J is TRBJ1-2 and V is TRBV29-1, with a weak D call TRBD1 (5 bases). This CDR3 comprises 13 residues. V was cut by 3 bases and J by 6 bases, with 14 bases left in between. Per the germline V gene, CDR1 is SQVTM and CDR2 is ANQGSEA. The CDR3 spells CSVDEDSRNGYTF. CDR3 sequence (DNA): TGCAGCGTTGATGAAGACAGCCGAAATGGCTACACCTTC.

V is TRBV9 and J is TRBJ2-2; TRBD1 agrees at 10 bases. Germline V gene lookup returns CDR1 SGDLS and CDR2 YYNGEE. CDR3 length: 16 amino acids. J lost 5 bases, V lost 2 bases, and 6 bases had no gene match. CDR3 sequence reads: CASSVRQGAGTGELFF. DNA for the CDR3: TGTGCCAGCAGCGTGCGACAGGGGGCTGGAACCGGGGAGCTGTTTTTT. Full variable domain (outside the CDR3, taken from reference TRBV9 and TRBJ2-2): DSGVTQTPKHLITATGQRVTLRCSPRSGDLSVYWYQQSLDQGLQFLIQYYNGEERAKGNILERFSAQQFPDLHSELNLSSLELGDSALYFCASSVRQGAGTGELFFGEGSRLTVL.

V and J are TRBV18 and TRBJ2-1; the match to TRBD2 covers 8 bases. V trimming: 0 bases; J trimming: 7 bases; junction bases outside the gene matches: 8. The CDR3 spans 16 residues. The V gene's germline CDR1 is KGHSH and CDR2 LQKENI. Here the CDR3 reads CASSPPGSGSKNEQFF. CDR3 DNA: TGTGCCAGCTCACCACCCGGGAGCGGGAGTAAGAATGAGCAGTTCTTC.

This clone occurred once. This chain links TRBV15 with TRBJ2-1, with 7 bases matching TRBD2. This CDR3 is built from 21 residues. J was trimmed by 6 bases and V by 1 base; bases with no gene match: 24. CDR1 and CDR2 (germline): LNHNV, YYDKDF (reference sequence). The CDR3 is CATSRGQGLTGGSGTRNEQFF. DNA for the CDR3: TGTGCCACCAGCAGAGGCCAAGGGCTTACCGGCGGGAGTGGGACCCGCAATGAGCAGTTCTTC.

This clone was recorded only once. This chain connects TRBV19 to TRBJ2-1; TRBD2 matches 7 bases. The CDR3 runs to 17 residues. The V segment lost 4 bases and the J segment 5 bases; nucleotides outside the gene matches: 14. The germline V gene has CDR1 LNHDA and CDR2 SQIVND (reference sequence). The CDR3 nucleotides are TGTGCCAGTAGTACGACCTTTCGGGCGGGAGTTAACAATGAGCAGTTCTTC. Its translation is CASSTTFRAGVNNEQFF.

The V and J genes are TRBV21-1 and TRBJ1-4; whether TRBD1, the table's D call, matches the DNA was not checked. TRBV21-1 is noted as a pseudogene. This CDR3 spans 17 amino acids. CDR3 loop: CASSSPGGPYTNEKLFF. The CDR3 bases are TGTGCCAGCAGCTCTCCAGGGGGGCCATACACTAATGAAAAACTGTTTTTT.

CDR3 sequence: CASSLTPTSIQYF. The DNA for the CDR3 is TGTGCCAGCAGCCTGACCCCTACCTCCATTCAGTACTTC. The V gene is TRBV2, the J gene TRBJ2-4; D remains unclear. The CDR3 contains 13 residues. Per germline, CDR1 SNHLY and CDR2 FYNNEI. V gave up 6 bases and J gave up 9 bases, with 15 bases separating them.

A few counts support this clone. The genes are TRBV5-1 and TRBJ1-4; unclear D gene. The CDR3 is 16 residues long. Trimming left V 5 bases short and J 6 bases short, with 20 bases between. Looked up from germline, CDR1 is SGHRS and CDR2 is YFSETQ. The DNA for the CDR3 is TGCGCCAGCAGTTCGGGTTGGGAAAACCCTGATGAAAAACTGTTTTTT. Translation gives CASSSGWENPDEKLFF. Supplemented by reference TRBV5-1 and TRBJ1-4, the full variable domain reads KAGVTQTPRYLIKTRGQQVTLSCSPISGHRSVSWYQQTPGQGLQFLFEYFSETQRNKGNFPGRFSGRQFSNSRSEMNVSTLELGDSALYLCASSSGWENPDEKLFFGSGTQLSVL.

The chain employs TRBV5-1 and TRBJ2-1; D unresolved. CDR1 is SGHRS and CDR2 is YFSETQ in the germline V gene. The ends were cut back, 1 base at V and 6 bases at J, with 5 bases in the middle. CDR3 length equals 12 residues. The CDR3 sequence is CASSLTRNEQFF. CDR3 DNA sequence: TGCGCCAGCAGCTTGACTCGCAATGAGCAGTTCTTC.

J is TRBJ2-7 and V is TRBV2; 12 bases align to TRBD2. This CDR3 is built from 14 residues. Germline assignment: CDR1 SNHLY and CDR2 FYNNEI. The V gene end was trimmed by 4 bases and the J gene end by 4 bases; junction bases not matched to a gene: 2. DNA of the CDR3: TGTGCCAGCAGTGCCCTAGCGGGAGGGTACGAGCAGTACTTC. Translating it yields CASSALAGGYEQYF.

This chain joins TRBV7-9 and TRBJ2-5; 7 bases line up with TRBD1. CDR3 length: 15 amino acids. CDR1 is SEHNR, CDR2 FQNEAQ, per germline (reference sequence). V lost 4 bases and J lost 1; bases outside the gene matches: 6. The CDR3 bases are TGTGCCAGCAGCTCGGGACAGCAACCCCAAGAGACCCAGTACTTC. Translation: CASSSGQQPQETQYF.

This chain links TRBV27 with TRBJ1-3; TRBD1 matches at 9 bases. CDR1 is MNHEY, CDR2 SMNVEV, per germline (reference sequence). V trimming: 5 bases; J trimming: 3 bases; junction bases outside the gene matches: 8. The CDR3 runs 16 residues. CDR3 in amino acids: CASSPQTGGHGNTIYF. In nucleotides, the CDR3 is TGTGCCAGCAGTCCGCAGACAGGGGGGCATGGAAACACCATATATTTT.

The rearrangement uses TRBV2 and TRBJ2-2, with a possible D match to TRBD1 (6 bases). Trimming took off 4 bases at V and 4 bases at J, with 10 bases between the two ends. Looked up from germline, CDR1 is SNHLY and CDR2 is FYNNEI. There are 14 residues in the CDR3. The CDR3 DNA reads TGTGCCAGCAGTGTACAGGGTGGCACCGGGGAGCTGTTTTTT. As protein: CASSVQGGTGELFF. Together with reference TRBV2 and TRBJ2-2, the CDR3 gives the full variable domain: EPEVTQTPSHQVTQMGQEVILRCVPISNHLYFYWYRQILGQKVEFLVSFYNNEISEKSEIFDDQFSVERPDGSNFTLKIRSTKLEDSAMYFCASSVQGGTGELFFGEGSRLTVL.

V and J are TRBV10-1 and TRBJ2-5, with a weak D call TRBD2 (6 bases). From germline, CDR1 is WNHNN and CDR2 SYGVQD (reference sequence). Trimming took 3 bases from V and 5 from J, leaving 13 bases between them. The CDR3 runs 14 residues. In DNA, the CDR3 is TGCGCCAGCAGTGAATCGGGAGTGATGGAGACCCAGTACTTC. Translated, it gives CASSESGVMETQYF.

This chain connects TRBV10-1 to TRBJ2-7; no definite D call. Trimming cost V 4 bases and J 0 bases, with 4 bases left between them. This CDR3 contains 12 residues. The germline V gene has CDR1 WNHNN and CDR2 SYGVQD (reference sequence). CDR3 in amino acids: CASSASSYEQYF. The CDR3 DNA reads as TGCGCCAGCAGTGCCAGCTCCTACGAGCAGTACTTC.

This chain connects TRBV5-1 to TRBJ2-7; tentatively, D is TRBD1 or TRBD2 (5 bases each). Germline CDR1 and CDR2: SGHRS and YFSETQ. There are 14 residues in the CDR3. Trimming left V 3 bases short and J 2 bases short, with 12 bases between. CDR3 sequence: CASSSGAGAYEQYF. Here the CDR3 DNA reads TGCGCCAGCAGCTCCGGGGCCGGCGCCTACGAGCAGTACTTC.

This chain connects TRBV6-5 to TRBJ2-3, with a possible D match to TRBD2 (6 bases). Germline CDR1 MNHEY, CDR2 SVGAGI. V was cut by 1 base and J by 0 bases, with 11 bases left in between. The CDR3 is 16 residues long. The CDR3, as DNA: TGTGCCAGCAGTTACTTTAGCGGTGCTAGCACAGATACGCAGTATTTT. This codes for CASSYFSGASTDTQYF.

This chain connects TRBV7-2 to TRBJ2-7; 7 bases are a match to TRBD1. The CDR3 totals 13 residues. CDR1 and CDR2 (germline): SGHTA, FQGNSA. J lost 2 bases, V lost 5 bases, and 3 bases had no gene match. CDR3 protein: CASSLGTAYEQYF. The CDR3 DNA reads TGTGCCAGCAGCCTAGGGACAGCCTACGAGCAGTACTTC.

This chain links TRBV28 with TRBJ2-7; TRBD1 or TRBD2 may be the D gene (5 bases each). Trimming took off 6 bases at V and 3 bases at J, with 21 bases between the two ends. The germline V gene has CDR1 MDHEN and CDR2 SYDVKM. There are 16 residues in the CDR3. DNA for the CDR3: TGTGCCAGCAGCCAAAACAGATTAGGGACCGGCTACGAGCAGTACTTC. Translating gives CASSQNRLGTGYEQYF.

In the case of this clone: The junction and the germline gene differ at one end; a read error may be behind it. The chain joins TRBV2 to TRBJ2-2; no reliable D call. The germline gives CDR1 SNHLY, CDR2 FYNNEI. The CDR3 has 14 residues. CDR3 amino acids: CVSSEVRERGELFF. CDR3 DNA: TGTGTCAGCAGTGAAGTTAGGGAACGCGGGGAGCTGTTTTTT.

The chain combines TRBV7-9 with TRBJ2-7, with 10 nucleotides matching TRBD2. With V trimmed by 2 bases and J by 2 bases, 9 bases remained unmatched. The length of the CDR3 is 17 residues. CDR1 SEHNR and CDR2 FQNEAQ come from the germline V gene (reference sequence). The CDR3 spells CASSLMLASGRPYEQYF. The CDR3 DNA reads TGTGCCAGCAGCTTAATGTTGGCTAGCGGGAGACCCTACGAGCAGTACTTC. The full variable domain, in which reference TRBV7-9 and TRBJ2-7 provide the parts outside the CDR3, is DTGVSQNPRHKITKRGQNVTFRCDPISEHNRLYWYRQTLGQGPEFLTYFQNEAQLEKSRLLSDRFSAERPKGSFSTLEIQRTEQGDSAMYLCASSLMLASGRPYEQYFGPGTRLTVT.

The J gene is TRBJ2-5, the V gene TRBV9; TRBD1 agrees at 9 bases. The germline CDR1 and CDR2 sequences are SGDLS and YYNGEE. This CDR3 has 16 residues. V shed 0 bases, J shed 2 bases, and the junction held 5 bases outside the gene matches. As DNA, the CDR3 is TGTGCCAGCAGCGTAGCGATGGGACAGGGACAAGAGACCCAGTACTTC. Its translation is CASSVAMGQGQETQYF.